This T cell receptor beta chain was retrieved from a study of T cell repertoires in cytomegalovirus infection. Germline V gives CDR1 LGHNA, CDR2 YSLEER. The V gene lost 6 bases and the J gene lost 1 base, with 10 bases spanning the gap. The CDR3 is 14 residues long. TCRdb recomputed calls from the reads with MiXCR, one row per CDR3 protein. The table includes some 100,000 distinct CDR3 sequences, about a quarter detected once. Study-wide results and caveats: The ex vivo response was dominated by HLA-C-restricted CMV-specific TCR beta clonotypes.

As concerns this clonotype: Its antigen remains unknown.

The source is a human donor in good health (CMV status not recorded). Some clones in this sample may be carry-over from other donors' samples. Sequenced: CD8+ T cells from PBMCs. The rearrangement uses TRBV4-3 and TRBJ1-5; no reliable D call. The CDR3 region is CASSQVVSNQPQHF. DNA for the CDR3: TGCGCCAGCAGTCAGGTTGTGAGCAATCAGCCCCAGCATTTT.